Presented here are 14 T cell receptor beta chains from one specimen sequenced in a study of blood T cell repertoires in COVID-19 (dated by TCRdb to the early 2020s). Library creation used the immunoSEQ multiplex PCR assay. TCRdb provides this immuneACCESS table in a form limited to in-frame rearrangements. Some clones are lacking; in checked studies, under half of them reflect an unresolved V gene, and why the rest are absent is not known. The sample contains 380,000 or so clones, 88% of them found a single time. Of the sample, 2% to 2.5% falls within the top ten clones. The sample comprised PBMCs or T cells enriched from blood (not recorded which). The source is a woman in her 40s with acute COVID-19.

The rearrangement links TRBV5-8 to TRBJ1-6, with TRBD1 as a possible D gene (5 bases). Trimming stripped 0 bases from V and 10 bases from J, with 14 bases between. Germline CDR1 SGHTS, CDR2 YDEGEE. The CDR3 extends over 15 amino acids. The CDR3 DNA sequence: TGTGCCAGCAGCTTGGTTCGGTCAGGGCGCTCACCCCTCCACTTT. Residues: CASSLVRSGRSPLHF.

V usage is TRBV24-1 and J usage is TRBJ2-2; 8 nucleotides agree with TRBD1. Germline V gene data show CDR1 as KGHDR and CDR2 as SFDVKD. CDR3 length equals 17 residues. V lost 7 bases, J lost 6 bases, and 15 bases stayed unmatched. The CDR3, as DNA: TGTGCCACCAGCGATCCCCTGTGGACAGGGTTGTCCGGGGAGCTGTTTTTT. The encoded protein is CATSDPLWTGLSGELFF.

CDR3 loop: CATSRDSLAGGILHEQFF. CDR3 in DNA: TGTGCCACCAGCAGAGATAGCCTAGCGGGGGGAATCCTCCATGAGCAGTTCTTC. The chain is built from TRBV15 and TRBJ2-1, with TRBD2 identical over 11 bases. Germline V gene sequence: CDR1 LNHNV, CDR2 YYDKDF (reference sequence). V dropped 0 bases and J dropped 8; count of bases not matched to a gene: 12. This CDR3 contains 18 residues.

The J gene is TRBJ1-3, the V gene TRBV27, with 9 bases fitting TRBD1. V shed 6 bases and J 4 bases; nucleotides not matched to a gene: 10. Germline values: CDR1 MNHEY, CDR2 SMNVEV (reference sequence). This CDR3 has 16 amino acids. CDR3 loop: CASRRTGGAEGNTIYF. CDR3 nucleotide sequence: TGTGCCAGCAGAAGAACAGGGGGCGCGGAGGGAAACACCATATATTTT.

The V and J genes are TRBV12-3 or TRBV12-4 and TRBJ2-2; TRBD2 might be the D (5 bases). This CDR3 region has 13 residues. V was clipped by 1 base and J by 6 bases, with 6 bases between them. The CDR3, as DNA: TGTGCCAGCAGTTTAGGCGGGTCCGGGGAGCTGTTTTTT. Encoded protein: CASSLGGSGELFF.

The J gene is TRBJ2-5, the V gene TRBV19; D is uncertain. Germline V gives CDR1 LNHDA, CDR2 SQIVND (reference sequence). V lost 4 bases and J lost 2, with 14 bases in between. This CDR3 spans 15 amino acids. CDR3 nucleotide sequence: TGTGCCAGTAGTAAGTGGAGTCTAGAACAAGAGACCCAGTACTTC. Protein product: CASSKWSLEQETQYF.

The J gene is TRBJ2-7, the V gene TRBV13, with 7 nucleotides matching TRBD2. Germline CDR1 PRHDT, CDR2 FYEKMQ (reference sequence). The CDR3 is 16 amino acids. Trimming cost V 5 bases and J 5 bases; bases outside gene matches: 15. The CDR3 sequence is CASSRGDGPYGNEQYF. In DNA, the CDR3 is TGTGCCAGCAGCCGGGGGGACGGGCCGTACGGCAACGAGCAGTACTTC. Full variable domain (missing parts from reference TRBV13 and TRBJ2-7): AAGVIQSPRHLIKEKRETATLKCYPIPRHDTVYWYQQGPGQDPQFLISFYEKMQSDKGSIPDRFSAQQFSDYHSELNMSSLELGDSALYFCASSRGDGPYGNEQYFGPGTRLTVT.

This clone was seen repeatedly, ten times or more. The rearrangement joins TRBV19 to TRBJ1-3; the D is unclear. V shed 5 bases and J shed 0 bases, with 8 bases lying between them. Germline-derived CDR1 and CDR2 are LNHDA and SQIVND (reference sequence). There are 14 residues in the CDR3. The CDR3 sequence: CASSSRSSGNTIYF. DNA of the CDR3: TGTGCCAGTAGTTCTAGAAGCTCTGGAAACACCATATATTTT.

The chain recombines TRBV7-9 with TRBJ1-3; tentatively, D is TRBD1 (5 bases). With 1 base removed from V and 4 bases from J, the gap between germline ends came to 11 bases. The CDR3 is 15 amino acids. CDR1 is SEHNR, CDR2 FQNEAQ, per germline (reference sequence). In DNA, the CDR3 is TGTGCCAGCAGCTTAGTTGCAGGGCTCGGAAACACCATATATTTT. Translating it yields CASSLVAGLGNTIYF.

The table lists this clone with a few counts. V is TRBV7-6 and J is TRBJ1-2, with 10 bases aligning to TRBD1. V lost 1 base and J lost 8; bases outside the gene matches: 10. Germline V gives CDR1 SGHVS, CDR2 FNYEAQ. The CDR3 is 16 residues long. The CDR3 region is CASSLGGVGTGEGYTF. CDR3 nucleotides: TGTGCCAGCAGCTTAGGAGGGGTCGGGACAGGGGAAGGCTACACCTTC.

The chain links TRBV7-9 to TRBJ1-4, with 12 bases identical to TRBD1. Looked up from germline, CDR1 is SEHNR and CDR2 is FQNEAQ (reference sequence). The CDR3 consists of 16 residues. The trim removed 4 bases at V and 6 bases at J, leaving 6 bases unmatched. CDR3 sequence: CASSSRDRGRYEKLFF. CDR3 nucleotides: TGTGCCAGCAGCTCCCGGGACAGGGGGCGATATGAAAAACTGTTTTTT. The variable domain in full, completed from reference TRBV7-9 and TRBJ1-4, reads DTGVSQNPRHKITKRGQNVTFRCDPISEHNRLYWYRQTLGQGPEFLTYFQNEAQLEKSRLLSDRFSAERPKGSFSTLEIQRTEQGDSAMYLCASSSRDRGRYEKLFFGSGTQLSVL.

The rearrangement joins TRBV3-1 (or the pseudogene TRBV3-2) to TRBJ1-4, with D unclear. CDR1 and CDR2 from the germline V gene are LGHDT and YNNKEL (reference sequence). The CDR3 runs 15 residues. V lost 2 bases, J lost 4 bases, and 11 bases lay in between. This CDR3 is CASSQTGGGNEKLFF. CDR3 coding DNA: TGTGCCAGCAGCCAAACGGGTGGTGGTAATGAAAAACTGTTTTTT.

The chain has TRBV5-1 and TRBJ1-2, with 7 bases fitting TRBD1. The CDR3 totals 16 residues. With V trimmed by 0 bases and J by 4 bases, 9 bases remained unmatched. In germline, CDR1 is SGHRS, CDR2 YFSETQ. CDR3 in amino acids: CASSLGGQTLRYGYTF. The CDR3 DNA is TGCGCCAGCAGCTTGGGGGGACAGACGCTACGCTATGGCTACACCTTC.

As to this clone: As the CDR3 is not closed by the conserved phenylalanine or tryptophan, this likely results from a read error. The DNA is left out, because the CDR3 cannot be placed on it with certainty; the CDR3 is given as TCRdb lists it. The V call is TRBV12-3 or TRBV12-4, the J call TRBJ1-2; TRBD1 is the table's D call, not checked against the DNA. The CDR3 region is 12 residues in length, termini included. CDR3 in amino acids: CASSSDRGPHAV.